Each of the 23 T cell receptor beta chains below was sequenced from the same sample in a study of T cells expressing NK-cell markers. TCRdb reanalyzed the 5' RACE reads, giving one entry per CDR3 protein sequence and no DNA. The sample holds roughly 450,000 distinct CDR3 sequences. What was sequenced was blood T cells: a sorted CD56 or NKG2C T cell subset, CD4+ or CD8+ T cells, or bulk PBMC T cells (not recorded which). The receptors come from a woman in her 50s in good health.

The chain combines TRBV4-2 with TRBJ1-2. Looked up from germline, CDR1 is LGHNA and CDR2 is YNFKEQ. This CDR3 spans 17 amino acids. This CDR3 is CASSQDAGVRQNYGYTF.

The CDR3 spells CASRPGGALINGYTF. The V gene is TRBV3-1, the J gene TRBJ1-2; no DNA is available, so the TRBD1 call from TCRdb remains unchecked. CDR1 LGHDT and CDR2 YNNKEL come from the germline V gene (reference sequence). The CDR3 runs to 15 residues.

The chain carries TRBV6-2 or TRBV6-3 and TRBJ2-7; no DNA is available, so the TRBD2 call from TCRdb remains unchecked. Germline V lookup: CDR1 MNHEY, CDR2 SVGEGT. The CDR3 covers 14 residues. The CDR3 sequence is CASSFYSGRREQYF.

The chain couples TRBV7-2 to TRBJ2-5; TCRdb names TRBD1, which stays unverified in the absence of DNA. Germline values: CDR1 SGHTA, CDR2 FQGNSA. This CDR3 is 16 amino acids long. This chain's CDR3 is CASSLAVAGVQETQYF.

V gene TRBV4-1 combines with J gene TRBJ2-1. The germline V gene encodes CDR1 MGHRA and CDR2 YSYEKL. The CDR3 covers 14 residues. The CDR3 loop is CASSQVGVNNEQFF.

J is TRBJ2-3 and V is TRBV27. The CDR3 is 15 residues long. CDR1 is MNHEY, CDR2 SMNVEV, per germline (reference sequence). This chain's CDR3 is CASSLVRYSTDTQYF.

This rearrangement joins TRBV5-1 to TRBJ2-3; with no DNA, the TCRdb D assignment of TRBD1 cannot be verified. In germline, CDR1 is SGHRS, CDR2 YFSETQ. CDR3 length: 15 residues. The CDR3 loop is CASSLGLAGQEEKYF.

The chain links TRBV11-2 to TRBJ1-2. This CDR3 comprises 11 residues. Germline V lookup: CDR1 SGHAT, CDR2 FQNNGV. Here the CDR3 reads CASSLDRNYTF.

The J gene is TRBJ2-2, the V gene TRBV20-1; the D call of TRBD1 rests on TCRdb alone, since no DNA is present to check it. CDR3 length equals 15 residues. Germline V gene lookup returns CDR1 DFQATT and CDR2 SNEGSKA (reference sequence). The CDR3 region is CSALPIVEGTGELFF.

CDR3 region: CASSLDLGRQTQYF. The gene calls are TRBV5-1 and TRBJ2-5; the D gene TCRdb calls, TRBD2, cannot be checked with no DNA. The germline V gene encodes CDR1 SGHRS and CDR2 YFSETQ. The CDR3 extends over 14 amino acids. Variable domain in full (rest from reference TRBV5-1 and TRBJ2-5): KAGVTQTPRYLIKTRGQQVTLSCSPISGHRSVSWYQQTPGQGLQFLFEYFSETQRNKGNFPGRFSGRQFSNSRSEMNVSTLELGDSALYLCASSLDLGRQTQYFGPGTRLLVL.

V and J are TRBV12-3 or TRBV12-4 and TRBJ2-1; TCRdb calls TRBD1, which cannot be checked without DNA. CDR3 length equals 14 residues. CDR3 in amino acids: CASSFGGGGNEQFF.

The genes are TRBV2 and TRBJ2-1; checking the TCRdb D call of TRBD1 is not possible without DNA. Germline-derived CDR1 and CDR2 are SNHLY and FYNNEI. The CDR3 has 13 residues. This CDR3 is CASRSGRGNEQFF.

The chain joins TRBV5-6 to TRBJ2-3; without DNA, the TCRdb call of TRBD1 cannot be checked. CDR3 size: 17 residues. Looked up from germline, CDR1 is SGHDT and CDR2 is YYEEEE. CDR3 protein: CASSLERAGARTDTQYF.

This rearrangement joins TRBV7-2 to TRBJ2-1; the D call from TCRdb, TRBD2, cannot be confirmed without DNA. The CDR3 extends over 15 amino acids. CDR1 is SGHTA, CDR2 FQGNSA, per germline. This CDR3 is CASTRGLAGSNEQFF. Filled out from reference TRBV7-2 and TRBJ2-1, the complete variable domain reads GAGVSQSPSNKVTEKGKDVELRCDPISGHTALYWYRQSLGQGLEFLIYFQGNSAPDKSGLPSDRFSAERTGGSVSTLTIQRTQQEDSAVYLCASTRGLAGSNEQFFGPGTRLTVL.

The chain has TRBV11-1 and TRBJ2-1; TCRdb reports TRBD1, a call that lacks DNA to check it against. There are 18 residues in the CDR3. Germline V gives CDR1 SGHAT, CDR2 FQDESV (reference sequence). The CDR3 loop reads CASSLPSGGGRIINEQFF.

This chain uses TRBV7-2 with TRBJ1-2; TCRdb's D call, TRBD1, is unchecked because there is no DNA. This CDR3 spans 15 amino acids. The germline CDR1 and CDR2 sequences are SGHTA and FQGNSA. The CDR3 reads CASSLKKGADYGYTF. Together with reference TRBV7-2 and TRBJ1-2, the CDR3 gives the full variable domain: GAGVSQSPSNKVTEKGKDVELRCDPISGHTALYWYRQSLGQGLEFLIYFQGNSAPDKSGLPSDRFSAERTGGSVSTLTIQRTQQEDSAVYLCASSLKKGADYGYTFGSGTRLTVV.

The rearrangement links TRBV30 to TRBJ1-1; TCRdb picks TRBD1, but there is no DNA to check that call. Germline V gene data show CDR1 as GTSNPN and CDR2 as SVGIG (reference sequence). This CDR3 is 12 amino acids long. CDR3 sequence: CAWSSGGYEAFF.

V and J are TRBV14 and TRBJ2-7; the TCRdb call, TRBD2, lacks DNA for checking. Germline V gene data show CDR1 as SGHDN and CDR2 as FVKESK. The CDR3 is 16 residues long. The CDR3 reads CASSFSMSLGTYEQYF.

The rearrangement uses TRBV20-1 and TRBJ2-2; TCRdb's D call, TRBD1, is unchecked because there is no DNA. The CDR3 sequence is 14 residues long. Germline loops: CDR1 DFQATT, CDR2 SNEGSKA (reference sequence). This CDR3 is CSALKTQGAGELFF.

The CDR3 sequence is CASSFGLAGGTTDTQYF. The rearrangement joins TRBV7-2 to TRBJ2-3; no DNA is available, so the TRBD2 call from TCRdb remains unchecked. Germline V gene lookup returns CDR1 SGHTA and CDR2 FQGNSA. This CDR3 comprises 17 residues.

CDR3 in amino acids: CASSFSQGLYTQYF. V is TRBV5-1 and J is TRBJ2-3; the TCRdb call, TRBD2, lacks DNA for checking. Germline CDR1 is SGHRS and CDR2 is YFSETQ. There are 14 residues in the CDR3. The variable domain in full, with the rest retrieved from reference TRBV5-1 and TRBJ2-3, is KAGVTQTPRYLIKTRGQQVTLSCSPISGHRSVSWYQQTPGQGLQFLFEYFSETQRNKGNFPGRFSGRQFSNSRSEMNVSTLELGDSALYLCASSFSQGLYTQYFGPGTRLTVL.

The chain carries TRBV14 and TRBJ2-7; lacking DNA, the TRBD2 call made by TCRdb goes unchecked. CDR1 and CDR2 from the germline V gene are SGHDN and FVKESK. CDR3 length equals 15 residues. CDR3 region: CASSSRLAPLGEQYF.

The chain couples TRBV3-1 to TRBJ1-1. This CDR3 spans 15 amino acids. CDR1 is LGHDT and CDR2 is YNNKEL in the germline V gene (reference sequence). The CDR3 region is CASSQVVSGNTEAFF.